These 2 T cell receptor beta chains share one sample of origin, sequenced in a study of cytomegalovirus exposure and HLA in healthy donors. Repertoires were generated with immunoSEQ multiplex PCR, while TCRdb's copy carries only in-frame clones and drops some. Here the sample spans under 300,000 clones, around 85% being singletons. Sequences were obtained from PBMCs. Source of these receptors: a young woman in good health and CMV-seropositive.

V is TRBV5-1 and J is TRBJ2-2; the match to TRBD1 covers 7 bases. J gave up 2 bases and V 0 bases, and 7 bases lay outside the gene matches. In germline, CDR1 is SGHRS, CDR2 YFSETQ. The CDR3 has 17 amino acids. CDR3 DNA: TGCGCCAGCAGCTTGGCCAGGGGACAGACCAACACCGGGGAGCTGTTTTTT. This encodes CASSLARGQTNTGELFF.

V is TRBV28 and J is TRBJ2-1; possibly TRBD1 for D (5 bases). There are 15 residues in the CDR3. Germline CDR1 reads MDHEN; CDR2 reads SYDVKM. Trimming removed 6 bases at V and 2 bases at J, with 14 bases between. DNA of the CDR3: TGTGCCAGCAGCCAAAGGGGCTCAGCCTACAATGAGCAGTTCTTC. Its translation: CASSQRGSAYNEQFF.